The sequence of this T cell receptor (beta chain) was determined in a study of T cells in Graves' hyperthyroidism and ophthalmopathy. CDR1 is MNHEY and CDR2 is SMNVEV in the germline V gene (reference sequence). Deletions cut 1 base from V and 4 bases from J, with 14 bases between. CDR3 length equals 16 residues. Amplified TCR beta CDR3 regions derived from RNA transcripts. Using the HTBI primer set, a first-round RT-PCR was run on the TCR CDR3. MiXCR was run by TCRdb on the multiplex PCR reads, yielding one entry per CDR3 protein. The data hold around 600,000 distinct CDR3 sequences, with over 12% observed a single time. This clonotype was found many times.

The sequence derives from a woman aged 18-29 years with Graves' ophthalmopathy. The chain recombines TRBV27 with TRBJ1-5; D unresolved. Input material: blood. CDR3 nucleotides: TGTGCCAGCAGTTTATTGGGCTGGGCGGGAAATCAGCCCCAGCATTTT. As protein: CASSLLGWAGNQPQHF.